The 21 T cell receptor beta chains reported below all come from one sample, sequenced in a study of cytomegalovirus exposure and HLA in healthy donors. The primer mix had 60 Vbeta and 13 Jbeta primers. Sequencing was performed with immunoSEQ multiplex PCR; in TCRdb, only in-frame clones are kept and a portion is missing. The data contain about 160,000 clones, less than 90% of them singletons. Sequenced material: PBMCs. The receptors originated from a man aged 25-40 years in good health and CMV-seronegative.

This clone was observed a handful of times. This sequence joins TRBV11-3 and TRBJ2-5; 8 bases line up with TRBD2. The V gene's germline CDR1 is SGHNT and CDR2 YENEEA. The CDR3 is made up of 15 amino acids. The J segment lost 4 bases and the V segment lost 4 bases, leaving 8 bases of the junction unmatched. This CDR3 is CASSSNAGGGETQYF. CDR3 in DNA: TGTGCCAGCAGCTCAAACGCGGGAGGAGGAGAGACCCAGTACTTC.

The genes are TRBV5-1 and TRBJ2-1, with 11 positions matching TRBD1. J lost 9 bases, V lost 6 bases, and 11 bases had no gene match. This CDR3 has 15 amino acids. Germline V lookup: CDR1 SGHRS, CDR2 YFSETQ. In DNA, the CDR3 is TGCGCCAGCATCTCCGGGACAGGGGGGATCGGTGAGCAGTTCTTC. Amino acid sequence: CASISGTGGIGEQFF.

This clone appeared a few times. This chain uses TRBV6-1 with TRBJ2-7, with TRBD2 matching 7 bases. This CDR3 is built from 16 residues. CDR1 and CDR2 from the germline V gene are MNHNS and SASEGT. Trimming cost V 4 bases and J 1 base; bases outside gene matches: 10. In nucleotides, the CDR3 is TGTGCCAGCAGTGCTCACGCTGGGACTACGTCCTACGAGCAGTACTTC. Its translation: CASSAHAGTTSYEQYF.

The V and J genes are TRBV28 and TRBJ2-7, with 8 nucleotides matching TRBD2. Germline lookup yields CDR1 MDHEN and CDR2 SYDVKM. The CDR3 sequence is 16 residues long. V shed 6 bases and J 0 bases; nucleotides not matched to a gene: 10. CDR3 protein: CASSNWGGGSSYEQYF. As DNA, the CDR3 is TGTGCCAGCAGCAATTGGGGCGGGGGGTCCTCCTACGAGCAGTACTTC.

The chain employs TRBV5-1 and TRBJ2-7, with 7 bases that match TRBD2. V lost 0 bases to trimming and J lost 0 bases; unmatched junction nucleotides: 6. In germline, CDR1 is SGHRS, CDR2 YFSETQ. This CDR3 region has 16 residues. The CDR3 DNA follows: TGCGCCAGCAGCTTGGATGGGCGGGAGCTCTCCTACGAGCAGTACTTC. Protein: CASSLDGRELSYEQYF. Supplemented by reference TRBV5-1 and TRBJ2-7, the full variable domain reads KAGVTQTPRYLIKTRGQQVTLSCSPISGHRSVSWYQQTPGQGLQFLFEYFSETQRNKGNFPGRFSGRQFSNSRSEMNVSTLELGDSALYLCASSLDGRELSYEQYFGPGTRLTVT.

The V gene is TRBV29-1, the J gene TRBJ2-1, with 10 bases aligning to TRBD2. CDR1 is SQVTM and CDR2 is ANQGSEA in the germline V gene. Trimming at V came to 3 bases and at J to 6 bases, leaving 8 bases not matched to a gene. The CDR3 sequence is 15 residues long. In DNA, the CDR3 is TGCAGCGTTGATGGACTAGCGGACCCCTTCAATGAGCAGTTCTTC. Protein: CSVDGLADPFNEQFF.

The chain couples TRBV28 to TRBJ1-1; D is uncertain. Germline V gives CDR1 MDHEN, CDR2 SYDVKM. The CDR3 extends over 12 amino acids. V lost 5 bases and J 2 bases, leaving 6 bases between the germline ends. In nucleotides, the CDR3 is TGTGCCAGCAGTGAACTCAACACTGAAGCTTTCTTT. Residues: CASSELNTEAFF.

The chain recombines TRBV30 with TRBJ1-2; TRBD1 is a possible D gene (5 bases). Deletions cut 1 base from V and 4 bases from J, with 7 bases between. CDR3 size: 12 residues. Per germline, CDR1 GTSNPN and CDR2 SVGIG (reference sequence). The CDR3 coding sequence is TGTGCCTGGAGTGGGACAAGCTATGGCTACACCTTC. Protein sequence: CAWSGTSYGYTF.

This chain joins TRBV5-1 and TRBJ2-3, with TRBD2 matching over 15 bases. Germline CDR1 is SGHRS and CDR2 is YFSETQ. V shed 2 bases, J shed 2 bases, and the junction held 6 bases outside the gene matches. The CDR3 runs to 18 residues. CDR3 loop: CASSLRTSGRAFTDTQYF. The CDR3 coding sequence is TGCGCCAGCAGCTTACGGACTAGCGGGAGGGCCTTCACAGATACGCAGTATTTT.

The CDR3 DNA is TGTGCCAGCAAACGGGCAGGGTACAATCAGCCCCAGCATTTT. It encodes CASKRAGYNQPQHF. The rearrangement links TRBV27 to TRBJ1-5, with D possibly TRBD1 on 5 matching bases. Germline V gene sequence: CDR1 MNHEY, CDR2 SMNVEV (reference sequence). V lost 7 bases and J 3 bases, leaving 13 bases between the germline ends. The CDR3 contains 14 residues.

The CDR3 nucleotides read TGTGCCAGCTCACCACTCCCGGGGACAGGGACCCACGAGCAGTACTTC. This sequence encodes CASSPLPGTGTHEQYF. This sequence joins TRBV18 and TRBJ2-7; 9 nucleotides agree with TRBD1. Germline assignment: CDR1 KGHSH and CDR2 LQKENI. Trimming cost V 1 base and J 5 bases; bases outside gene matches: 9. The length of the CDR3 is 16 residues.

Written as DNA, the CDR3 is TGTGCCAGCAGCTTAGGTAAGGGAGAAATTGCCTACGAGCAGTACTTC. Translated: CASSLGKGEIAYEQYF. The chain carries TRBV7-9 and TRBJ2-7; D may be TRBD2 (5 bases). This CDR3 has 16 amino acids. Germline V gene sequence: CDR1 SEHNR, CDR2 FQNEAQ (reference sequence). V was pared by 1 base and J by 2 bases, with 15 bases between.

The chain employs TRBV5-1 and TRBJ1-1; D gene ambiguous. CDR1 is SGHRS and CDR2 is YFSETQ in the germline V gene. V was cut by 1 base and J by 1 base, with 11 bases left in between. The CDR3 has 15 amino acids. CDR3 in amino acids: CASSLQVTSNTEAFF. DNA of the CDR3: TGCGCCAGCAGCTTGCAGGTGACATCGAACACTGAAGCTTTCTTT.

The chain uses TRBV5-5 and TRBJ2-5, with D possibly matching TRBD1 (6 bases). With 4 bases removed from V and 2 bases from J, the gap between germline ends came to 12 bases. This CDR3 is 14 amino acids long. Germline V lookup: CDR1 SGHKS, CDR2 YYEKEE (reference sequence). CDR3 DNA: TGTGCCAGCAGCAGATCAGGGGTTCAAGAGACCCAGTACTTC. It yields the protein CASSRSGVQETQYF. Full variable domain (outside the CDR3, taken from reference TRBV5-5 and TRBJ2-5): DAGVTQSPTHLIKTRGQQVTLRCSPISGHKSVSWYQQVLGQGPQFIFQYYEKEERGRGNFPDRFSARQFPNYSSELNVNALLLGDSALYLCASSRSGVQETQYFGPGTRLLVL.

This clone appeared a few times. This chain uses TRBV5-1 with TRBJ2-2; 7 bases agree with TRBD2. The germline V gene encodes CDR1 SGHRS and CDR2 YFSETQ. V lost 2 bases and J lost 0; bases outside the gene matches: 1. The CDR3 is made up of 15 amino acids. CDR3 DNA: TGCGCCAGCAGCTTTAGCGGGCCGAACACCGGGGAGCTGTTTTTT. Its protein is CASSFSGPNTGELFF.

V is TRBV5-1 and J is TRBJ1-4; D remains ambiguous. The V end was cut by 4 bases, the J end by 3 bases, with 13 bases between. This CDR3 is built from 15 residues. Germline CDR1 and CDR2: SGHRS and YFSETQ. The CDR3 here is CASSPGAAANEKLFF. The CDR3 nucleotides are TGCGCCAGCAGCCCGGGAGCGGCTGCTAATGAAAAACTGTTTTTT.

The chain recombines TRBV9 with TRBJ1-4; D gene unclear. This CDR3 comprises 12 residues. Trimming left V 1 base short and J 8 bases short, with 6 bases between. CDR1 SGDLS and CDR2 YYNGEE come from the germline V gene. This CDR3 is CASSVRGEKLFF. In DNA form, the CDR3 reads TGTGCCAGCAGCGTACGAGGGGAAAAACTGTTTTTT.

This clone was observed a few times. This sequence joins TRBV5-1 and TRBJ1-4, with D possibly TRBD1 on 5 matching bases. CDR3 size: 13 residues. The ends were cut back, 4 bases at V and 7 bases at J, with 11 bases in the middle. Germline values: CDR1 SGHRS, CDR2 YFSETQ. The CDR3 nucleotides read TGCGCCAGCAGCCAGGGAATCGGTGAAAAACTGTTTTTT. This codes for CASSQGIGEKLFF.

This clone was seen only a few times. The chain combines TRBV7-2 with TRBJ1-1, with D possibly matching TRBD1 (5 bases). The CDR3 has 14 amino acids. The V end lost 3 bases, the J end lost 1 base, and 9 bases lay between the germline ends. Germline CDR1 reads SGHTA; CDR2 reads FQGNSA. As DNA, the CDR3 is TGTGCCAGCAGCTTTCTGGGGGGGAACACTGAAGCTTTCTTT. It translates to CASSFLGGNTEAFF.

A few counts support this clone. This sample also contains other DNA sequences that code for the same CDR3. The chain links TRBV10-3 to TRBJ2-1, with TRBD2 identical over 9 bases. Germline assignment: CDR1 ENHRY and CDR2 SYGVKD. The CDR3 totals 17 residues. The V gene end was trimmed by 0 bases and the J gene end by 3 bases; junction bases not matched to a gene: 6. The CDR3 coding sequence is TGTGCCATCAGTGAGTCGAGGGCTAGCGGGGACTACAATGAGCAGTTCTTC. Protein sequence: CAISESRASGDYNEQFF.

The rearrangement uses TRBV21-1 and TRBJ1-5; TRBD1, as called in the table, went unchecked against the DNA. TRBV21-1 is a pseudogene. The CDR3 consists of 16 residues. The CDR3 region is CASSKAWDRGNQPQHF. The CDR3 DNA reads as TGTGCCAGCAGCAAAGCTTGGGACAGGGGTAATCAGCCCCAGCATTTT.